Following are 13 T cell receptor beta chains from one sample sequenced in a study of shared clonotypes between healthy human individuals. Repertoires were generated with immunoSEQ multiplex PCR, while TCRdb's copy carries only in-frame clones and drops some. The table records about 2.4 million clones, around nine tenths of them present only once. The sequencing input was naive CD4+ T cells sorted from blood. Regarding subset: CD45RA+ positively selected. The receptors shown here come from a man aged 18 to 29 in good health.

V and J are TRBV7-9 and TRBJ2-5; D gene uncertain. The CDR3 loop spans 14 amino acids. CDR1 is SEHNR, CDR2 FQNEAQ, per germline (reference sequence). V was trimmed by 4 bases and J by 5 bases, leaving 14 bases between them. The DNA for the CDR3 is TGTGCCAGCAGCTCGCTCGGTGGGTTGGAGACCCAGTACTTC. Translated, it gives CASSSLGGLETQYF.

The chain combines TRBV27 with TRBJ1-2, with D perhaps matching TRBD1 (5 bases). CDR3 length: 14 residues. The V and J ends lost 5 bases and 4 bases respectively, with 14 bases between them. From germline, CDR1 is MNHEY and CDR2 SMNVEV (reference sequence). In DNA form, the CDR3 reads TGTGCCAGCAGTAGGACAAACGAACTCTATGGCTACACCTTC. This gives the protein CASSRTNELYGYTF.

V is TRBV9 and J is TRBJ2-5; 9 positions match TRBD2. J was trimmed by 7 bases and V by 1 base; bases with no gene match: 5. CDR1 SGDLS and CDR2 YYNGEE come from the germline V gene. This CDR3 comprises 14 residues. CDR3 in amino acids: CASSVPTSGGTQYF. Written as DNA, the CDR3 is TGTGCCAGCAGCGTACCGACTAGCGGTGGGACCCAGTACTTC.

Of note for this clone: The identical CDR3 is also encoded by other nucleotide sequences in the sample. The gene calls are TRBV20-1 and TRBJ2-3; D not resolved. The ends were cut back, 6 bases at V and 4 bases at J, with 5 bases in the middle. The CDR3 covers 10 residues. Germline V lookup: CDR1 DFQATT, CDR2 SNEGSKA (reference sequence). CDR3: CSASPDTQYF. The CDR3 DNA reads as TGCAGTGCCTCGCCAGATACGCAGTATTTT.

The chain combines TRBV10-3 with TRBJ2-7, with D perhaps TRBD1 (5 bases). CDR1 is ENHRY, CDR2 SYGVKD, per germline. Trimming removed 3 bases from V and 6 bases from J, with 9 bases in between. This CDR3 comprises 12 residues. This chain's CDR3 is CAISDKGPEQYF. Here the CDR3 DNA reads TGTGCCATCAGTGATAAGGGGCCCGAGCAGTACTTC.

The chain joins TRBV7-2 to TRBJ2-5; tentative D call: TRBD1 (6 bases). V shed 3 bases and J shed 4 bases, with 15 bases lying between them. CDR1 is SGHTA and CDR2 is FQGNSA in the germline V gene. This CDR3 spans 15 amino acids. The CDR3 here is CASSFSGVSLETQYF. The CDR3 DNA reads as TGTGCCAGCAGCTTTTCAGGGGTGTCCTTAGAGACCCAGTACTTC.

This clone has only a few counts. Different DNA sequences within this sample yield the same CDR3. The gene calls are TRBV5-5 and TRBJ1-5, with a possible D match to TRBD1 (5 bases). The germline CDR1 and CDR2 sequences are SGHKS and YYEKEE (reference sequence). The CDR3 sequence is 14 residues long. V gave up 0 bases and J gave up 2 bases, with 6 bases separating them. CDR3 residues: CASSLGGGNQPQHF. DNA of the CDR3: TGTGCCAGCAGCTTGGGAGGGGGCAATCAGCCCCAGCATTTT.

The CDR3 sequence is CASSQLPTGGKGLNIQYF. The CDR3 coding sequence is TGCGCCAGCAGTCAACTTCCGACAGGGGGCAAGGGATTAAACATTCAGTACTTC. The chain has TRBV23-1 and TRBJ2-4, with 10 bases matching TRBD1. TRBV23-1 is flagged as an ORF with uncertain function. J gave up 6 bases and V 2 bases, and 13 bases lay outside the gene matches. The CDR3 is 18 residues long.

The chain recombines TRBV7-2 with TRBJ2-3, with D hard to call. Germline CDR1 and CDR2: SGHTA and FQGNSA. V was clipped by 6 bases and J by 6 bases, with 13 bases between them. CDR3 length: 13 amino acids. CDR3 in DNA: TGTGCCAGCAGGCCCGCGGCTCGGGATACGCAGTATTTT. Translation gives CASRPAARDTQYF.

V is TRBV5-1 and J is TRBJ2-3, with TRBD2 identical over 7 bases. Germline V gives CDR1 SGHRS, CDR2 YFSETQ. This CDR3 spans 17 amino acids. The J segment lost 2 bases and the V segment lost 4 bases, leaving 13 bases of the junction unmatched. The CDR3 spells CASSPEPGLTITDTQYF. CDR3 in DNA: TGCGCCAGCAGCCCAGAACCGGGACTAACTATCACAGATACGCAGTATTTT.

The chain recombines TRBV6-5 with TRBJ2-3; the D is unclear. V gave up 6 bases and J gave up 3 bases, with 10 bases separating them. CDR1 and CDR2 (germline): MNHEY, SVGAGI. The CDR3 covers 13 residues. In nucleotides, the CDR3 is TGTGCCAGCAGCTTTCTAGGGACAGATACGCAGTATTTT. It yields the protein CASSFLGTDTQYF.

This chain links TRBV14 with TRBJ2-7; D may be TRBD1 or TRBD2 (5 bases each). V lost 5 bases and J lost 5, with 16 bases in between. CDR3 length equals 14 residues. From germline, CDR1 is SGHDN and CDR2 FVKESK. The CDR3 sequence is CASSTRQFGDEQYF. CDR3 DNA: TGTGCCAGCAGCACCCGACAGTTCGGGGACGAGCAGTACTTC.

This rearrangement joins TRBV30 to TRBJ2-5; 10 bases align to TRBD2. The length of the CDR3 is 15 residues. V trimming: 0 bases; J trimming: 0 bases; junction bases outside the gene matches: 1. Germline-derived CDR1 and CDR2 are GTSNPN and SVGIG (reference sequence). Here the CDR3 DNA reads TGTGCCTGGAGTGTTGGACTAGCGGACCAAGAGACCCAGTACTTC. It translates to CAWSVGLADQETQYF.